The 10 T cell receptor beta chains below were found in one sample sequenced in a study of OX40 agonist ivuxolimab in advanced cancers. The repertoire was sequenced with immunoSEQ multiplex PCR; TCRdb's copy has only in-frame clones and lacks some. The sample consists of approximately 82,000 clones, approximately 95% of them appearing once. Sequences were derived from CD4+ or CD8+ T cells sorted from blood, sampled in a trial of the OX40 agonist ivuxolimab. These receptors originate from an adult with an advanced solid tumor such as melanoma, head and neck, liver or kidney cancer.

The chain combines TRBV29-1 with TRBJ1-2, with D possibly being TRBD1 (5 bases). CDR3 length: 13 amino acids. Germline V gene sequence: CDR1 SQVTM, CDR2 ANQGSEA. V was trimmed by 6 bases and J by 0 bases, leaving 11 bases between them. The CDR3 loop reads CSVSSGTNYGYTF. The DNA for the CDR3 is TGCAGCGTGTCTTCAGGGACTAACTATGGCTACACCTTC.

V gene TRBV10-3 combines with J gene TRBJ2-7; no reliable D call. Per germline, CDR1 ENHRY and CDR2 SYGVKD. Deletions cut 8 bases from V and 4 bases from J, with 12 bases between. This CDR3 spans 12 amino acids. Written as DNA, the CDR3 is TGTGCCATCGGGATAGGTGGATACGAGCAGTACTTC. Translating it yields CAIGIGGYEQYF.

The J gene is TRBJ1-1, the V gene TRBV11-2; D is unclear. The ends were cut back, 6 bases at V and 1 base at J, with 24 bases in the middle. The CDR3 runs to 18 residues. Germline lookup yields CDR1 SGHAT and CDR2 FQNNGV. The CDR3 region is CASSTSGGPRDKNTEAFF. The DNA of the CDR3 is TGTGCCAGCAGTACCTCGGGAGGCCCTAGGGATAAGAACACTGAAGCTTTCTTT.

V and J are TRBV28 and TRBJ1-5; D perhaps matches TRBD1 (6 bases). Germline CDR1 and CDR2: MDHEN and SYDVKM. The CDR3 sequence is 17 residues long. V gave up 2 bases and J gave up 5 bases, with 19 bases separating them. CDR3 nucleotide sequence: TGTGCCAGCAGTTTAAGACAGGCCAGGGGTGGGTATCAGCCCCAGCATTTT. It yields the protein CASSLRQARGGYQPQHF.

This chain connects TRBV29-1 to TRBJ1-2; D remains unclear. The germline V gene has CDR1 SQVTM and CDR2 ANQGSEA. The CDR3 covers 12 residues. The V and J ends lost 2 bases and 4 bases respectively, with 8 bases between them. For the CDR3, the DNA is TGCAGCGTTGAATCGGGGATCTATGGCTACACCTTC. Amino acid sequence: CSVESGIYGYTF.

The rearrangement uses TRBV19 and TRBJ1-1, with D unclear. The V end lost 3 bases, the J end lost 3 bases, and 5 bases lay between the germline ends. This CDR3 is 12 amino acids long. From germline, CDR1 is LNHDA and CDR2 SQIVND (reference sequence). DNA of the CDR3: TGTGCCAGTAGTATTTGGGACACTGAAGCTTTCTTT. Residues: CASSIWDTEAFF.

On this clone itself: One end of the junction is discordant with germline, which a read error may explain. This CDR3 is also generated by other DNA sequences in the sample. V gene TRBV2 combines with J gene TRBJ1-5, with D unclear. The CDR3 spans 13 residues. The germline V gene encodes CDR1 SNHLY and CDR2 FYNNEI. The CDR3 reads CASKSVQDQPQHF. The CDR3 nucleotides are TGCGCCAGCAAATCAGTTCAGGATCAGCCCCAACATTTT.

V usage is TRBV4-1 and J usage is TRBJ1-3; D is unclear. The CDR3 contains 11 residues. V lost 7 bases and J lost 4, with 5 bases in between. Germline V CDR1 and CDR2: MGHRA, YSYEKL. The CDR3 DNA follows: TGCGCCAGCATAGGAGGAAACACCATATATTTT. This encodes CASIGGNTIYF.

This sequence joins TRBV5-1 and TRBJ2-7; either TRBD1 or TRBD2 may supply D (5 bases each). V was trimmed by 7 bases and J by 0 bases, leaving 14 bases between them. This CDR3 spans 14 amino acids. Germline V gives CDR1 SGHRS, CDR2 YFSETQ. The CDR3 coding sequence is TGCGCCAGCGGACGGGGACGGGGCTCCTACGAGCAGTACTTC. It specifies CASGRGRGSYEQYF. Full variable domain (rest looked up from reference TRBV5-1 and TRBJ2-7): KAGVTQTPRYLIKTRGQQVTLSCSPISGHRSVSWYQQTPGQGLQFLFEYFSETQRNKGNFPGRFSGRQFSNSRSEMNVSTLELGDSALYLCASGRGRGSYEQYFGPGTRLTVT.

The genes are TRBV5-1 and TRBJ2-7; no clear D. The germline V and J ends were trimmed by 4 bases and 3 bases, with 8 bases remaining between them. The CDR3 runs 12 residues. Germline-derived CDR1 and CDR2 are SGHRS and YFSETQ. The CDR3 DNA sequence: TGCGCCAGCAGCGGGCAGGACTACGAGCAGTACTTC. This translates into CASSGQDYEQYF.